A selection of T cell receptor beta chains follows, all from one sample in a study of blood T cells in healthy people across ages. TCRdb ran MiXCR on the 5' RACE reads and lists one entry per CDR3 protein. Of roughly 500,000 distinct CDR3 sequences listed, 27% are singletons. Sequencing used blood. These receptors were obtained from a woman between 65 and 79 years old in good health. Each CDR3 is given without its conserved first and last residue. Fields, in order: D gene, J gene, V gene, CDR3 protein. D genes are given only for firm matches.

TRBD2 TRBJ2-5 TRBV4-1 ASSPLGGSSGTQY
TRBD1 TRBJ2-1 TRBV20-1 SANYRGQRNERF
. TRBJ1-2 TRBV5-1 ASSLSGGNYGYT
. TRBJ1-1 TRBV15 ATSRVGRDTEAF
. TRBJ1-5 TRBV7-9 ASRMGPDQPQH
. TRBJ1-2 TRBV12-3/TRBV12-4 ASSLSRSSGYT
. TRBJ2-7 TRBV2 ASREFTGEQY
TRBD1 TRBJ1-3 TRBV12-3/TRBV12-4 ASRRQGSGGSGNTIY
. TRBJ2-3 TRBV5-1 ASSLTGFRTDTQY
. TRBJ2-1 TRBV20-1 SAKKNEQF
TRBD2 TRBJ2-3 TRBV20-1 SARDHGGGNTDTQY
. TRBJ1-5 TRBV20-1 SARDYSNQPQH
. TRBJ1-4 TRBV11-2 ASSLEGFSEKLF
. TRBJ2-5 TRBV5-1 ASSVSRETQY
TRBD1 TRBJ1-5 TRBV20-1 SARPGGYNQPQH
. . TRBV29-1 SVEELGGGVNEQF
TRBD1 TRBJ1-2 TRBV7-2 ASSPRDRDYGGYT
. TRBJ2-1 TRBV25-1 ASSDPGLLYNEQF
. TRBJ2-1 TRBV6-1 ASSVWLEEARYNEQF
TRBD1 TRBJ1-2 TRBV30 AWWTGTIYT
. TRBJ2-5 TRBV7-2 ASSSRQQETQY
. TRBJ2-1 TRBV10-2 ASSYGTGSVYNEQF
. TRBJ1-1 TRBV6-5 ASIRRTDGEAF
TRBD1 TRBJ2-7 TRBV12-5 ASGLVRGLHYEQY
. TRBJ1-2 TRBV18 ASSPSMGANYGYT
TRBD1 TRBJ1-5 TRBV6-6 ASSYWGQDQPQH
. TRBJ2-5 TRBV5-1 ASSFPGETQY
TRBD1 TRBJ2-3 TRBV5-1 ASSGGQGGGTDTQY
. TRBJ2-3 TRBV4-1 ASSPEGIRSWTDTQY
. TRBJ1-2 TRBV7-2 ASSVGGTAANYGYT
TRBD1 TRBJ2-2 TRBV6-5 ASSYRGTGLVGELF
. TRBJ2-5 TRBV29-1 SVGGGGKETQY